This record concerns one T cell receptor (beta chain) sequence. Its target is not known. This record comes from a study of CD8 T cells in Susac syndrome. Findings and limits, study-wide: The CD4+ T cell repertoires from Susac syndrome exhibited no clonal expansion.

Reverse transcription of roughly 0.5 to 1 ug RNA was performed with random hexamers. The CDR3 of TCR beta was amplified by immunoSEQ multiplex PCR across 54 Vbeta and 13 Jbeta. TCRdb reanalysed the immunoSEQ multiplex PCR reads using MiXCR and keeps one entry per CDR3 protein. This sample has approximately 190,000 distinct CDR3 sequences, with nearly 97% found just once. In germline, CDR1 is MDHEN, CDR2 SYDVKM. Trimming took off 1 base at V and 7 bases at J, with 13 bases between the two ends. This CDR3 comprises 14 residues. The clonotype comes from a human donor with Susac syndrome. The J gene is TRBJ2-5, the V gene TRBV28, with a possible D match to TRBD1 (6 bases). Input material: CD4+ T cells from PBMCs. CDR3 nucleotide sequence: TGTGCCAGCAGTTTATCTTCGCTACAGGGGACCCAGTACTTC. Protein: CASSLSSLQGTQYF. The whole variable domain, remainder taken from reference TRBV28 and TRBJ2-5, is DVKVTQSSRYLVKRTGEKVFLECVQDMDHENMFWYRQDPGLGLRLIYFSYDVKMKEKGDIPEGYSVSREKKERFSLILESASTNQTSMYLCASSLSSLQGTQYFGPGTRLLVL.